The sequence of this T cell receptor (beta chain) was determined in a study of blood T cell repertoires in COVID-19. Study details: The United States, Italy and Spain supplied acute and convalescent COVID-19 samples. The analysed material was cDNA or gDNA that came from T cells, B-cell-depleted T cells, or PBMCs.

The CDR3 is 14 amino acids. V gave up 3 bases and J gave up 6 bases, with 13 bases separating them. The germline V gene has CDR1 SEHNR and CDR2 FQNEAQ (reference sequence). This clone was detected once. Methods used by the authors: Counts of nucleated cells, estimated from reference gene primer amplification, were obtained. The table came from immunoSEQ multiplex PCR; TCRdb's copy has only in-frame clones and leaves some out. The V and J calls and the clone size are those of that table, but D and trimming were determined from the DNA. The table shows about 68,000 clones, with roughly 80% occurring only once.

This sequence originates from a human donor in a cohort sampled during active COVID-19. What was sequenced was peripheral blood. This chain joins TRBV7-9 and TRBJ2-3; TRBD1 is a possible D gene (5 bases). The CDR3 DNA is TGTGCCAGCAGCTTTTTCCAGGGCGCGGATACGCAGTATTTT. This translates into CASSFFQGADTQYF.